The source of this TCR beta chain is a study of Ad26.COV2.S vaccination and SARS-CoV-2 variants. Study summary: Donor got 5x10^10 or 1x10^11 viral particles of Ad26.COV2.S.

CDR1 is SGHDT, CDR2 YYEEEE, per germline. The CDR3 runs to 17 residues. V was clipped by 4 bases and J by 5 bases; unmatched bases: 7. Some clones are missing from TCRdb's copy, which holds only in-frame ones; the method was immunoSEQ multiplex PCR. The sample lists about 400,000 clones; around 87% were seen once. The study's findings and limits: Breadth of non-spike TCRs did not differ between vaccinees and placebo recipients.

A remark on this clone: Its antigen is still unknown.

Treatment of the sample: 15 to 20 received Ad26.COV2.S at low or high dose, single or two shots; roughly 5 received placebo; per-sample allocation not given. Samples came from day 63 after the first vaccine or placebo injection. Aged 18-55 years, donor was enrolled in Boston in about 2020. The chain couples TRBV5-6 to TRBJ2-3, with 16 bases identical to TRBD2. The specimen comprised peripheral blood, sampled in a trial of Ad26.COV2.S vaccine versus placebo. This TCR was recovered from a person aged 18-65 years who received the Ad26.COV2.S COVID-19 vaccine or a placebo. The CDR3 nucleotides read TGTGCCAGCAGCCAGGGGACTAGCGGGGGGGCCGTAGATACGCAGTATTTT. This codes for CASSQGTSGGAVDTQYF.